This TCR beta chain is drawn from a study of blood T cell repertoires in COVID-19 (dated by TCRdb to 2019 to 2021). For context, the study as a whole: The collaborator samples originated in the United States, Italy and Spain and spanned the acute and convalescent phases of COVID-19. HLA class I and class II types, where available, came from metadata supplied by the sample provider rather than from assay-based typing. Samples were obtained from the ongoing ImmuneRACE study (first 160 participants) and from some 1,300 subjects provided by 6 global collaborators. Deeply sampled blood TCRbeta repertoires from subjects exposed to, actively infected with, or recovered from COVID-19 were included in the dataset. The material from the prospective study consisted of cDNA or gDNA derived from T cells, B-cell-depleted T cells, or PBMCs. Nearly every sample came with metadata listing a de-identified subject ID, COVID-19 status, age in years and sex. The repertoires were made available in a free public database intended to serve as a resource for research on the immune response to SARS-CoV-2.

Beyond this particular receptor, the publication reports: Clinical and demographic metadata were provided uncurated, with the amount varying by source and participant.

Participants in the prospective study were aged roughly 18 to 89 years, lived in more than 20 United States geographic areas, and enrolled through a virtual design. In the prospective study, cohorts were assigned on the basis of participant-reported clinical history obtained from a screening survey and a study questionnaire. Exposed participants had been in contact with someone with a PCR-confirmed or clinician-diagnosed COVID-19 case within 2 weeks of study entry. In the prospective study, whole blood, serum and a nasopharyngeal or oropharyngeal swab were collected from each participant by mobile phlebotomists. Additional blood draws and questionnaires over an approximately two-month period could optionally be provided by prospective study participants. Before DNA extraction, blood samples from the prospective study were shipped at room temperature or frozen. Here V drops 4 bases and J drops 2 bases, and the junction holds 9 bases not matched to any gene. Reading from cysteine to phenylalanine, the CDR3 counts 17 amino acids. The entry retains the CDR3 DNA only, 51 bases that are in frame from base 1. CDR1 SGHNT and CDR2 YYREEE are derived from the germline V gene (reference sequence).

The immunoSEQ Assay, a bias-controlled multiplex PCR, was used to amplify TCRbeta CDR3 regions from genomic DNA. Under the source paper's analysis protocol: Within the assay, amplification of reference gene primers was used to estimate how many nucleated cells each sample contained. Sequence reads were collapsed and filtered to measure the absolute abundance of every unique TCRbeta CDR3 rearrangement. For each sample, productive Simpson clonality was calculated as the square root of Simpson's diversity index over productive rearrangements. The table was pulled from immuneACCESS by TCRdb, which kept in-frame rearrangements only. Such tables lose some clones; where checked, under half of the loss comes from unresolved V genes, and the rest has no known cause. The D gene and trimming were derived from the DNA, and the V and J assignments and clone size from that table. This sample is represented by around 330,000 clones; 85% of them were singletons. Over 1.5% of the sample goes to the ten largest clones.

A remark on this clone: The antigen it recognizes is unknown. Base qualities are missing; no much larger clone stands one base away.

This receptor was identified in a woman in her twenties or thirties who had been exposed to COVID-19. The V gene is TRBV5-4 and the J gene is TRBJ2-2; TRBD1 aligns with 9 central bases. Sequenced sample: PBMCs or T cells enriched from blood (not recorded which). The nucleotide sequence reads TGTGCCAGCAGCCGTGACAGGGGGACTACTAACACCGGGGAGCTGTTTTTT. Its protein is CASSRDRGTTNTGELFF.